Below, 14 T cell receptor beta chains from the same sample are listed, as sequenced in a study of T-cell memory formation after mild COVID-19. Via MiXCR, TCRdb re-called the 5' RACE reads, giving one row per CDR3 protein. The sample consists of under 250,000 distinct CDR3 sequences, around 25% of them appearing once. The sample comprised PBMCs or a T cell subset sorted from them (not recorded which). These receptors were obtained from an adult woman who had mild COVID-19 (a few samples of this study predate the infection). Cell type and time point are not known.

This clonotype occurred a few times. The V call is TRBV5-6, the J call TRBJ1-2; the match to TRBD1 covers 7 bases. Unmatched junction bases numbered 7, after V lost 4 bases and J lost 4 bases. Germline-derived CDR1 and CDR2 are SGHDT and YYEEEE. CDR3 length equals 14 residues. CDR3 DNA: TGTGCCAGCAGCCGCGGGACAGAGGTCTATGGCTACACCTTC. Translating it yields CASSRGTEVYGYTF.

The V and J genes are TRBV5-1 and TRBJ2-2, with a possible D match to TRBD2 (5 bases). This CDR3 has 16 residues. CDR1 is SGHRS and CDR2 is YFSETQ in the germline V gene. The germline V and J ends were trimmed by 4 bases and 3 bases, with 16 bases remaining between them. For the CDR3, the DNA is TGCGCCAGCAGCCCAGAGGGTAGCCTCCACACCGGGGAGCTGTTTTTT. This gives the protein CASSPEGSLHTGELFF.

V and J are TRBV19 and TRBJ2-7, with 10 bases lining up with TRBD1. Germline CDR1 LNHDA, CDR2 SQIVND (reference sequence). CDR3 size: 15 residues. The V and J ends lost 5 bases and 3 bases, in that order; junction bases with no gene match: 7. The CDR3 sequence is CASSDPGQGNYEQYF. CDR3 sequence (DNA): TGTGCCAGTAGTGATCCGGGACAGGGGAACTACGAGCAGTACTTC.

Only a few counts were recorded for this clonotype. The chain carries TRBV20-1 and TRBJ2-7; TRBD2 agrees at 10 bases. This CDR3 comprises 16 residues. The V gene's germline CDR1 is DFQATT and CDR2 SNEGSKA (reference sequence). V shed 4 bases and J 2 bases; nucleotides not matched to a gene: 11. The CDR3 is CSATFRGTSATYEQYF. DNA of the CDR3: TGCAGTGCTACCTTTAGGGGGACTAGCGCCACCTACGAGCAGTACTTC.

The chain uses TRBV18 and TRBJ1-1; D might be TRBD1 (5 bases). The germline V gene has CDR1 KGHSH and CDR2 LQKENI. The CDR3 has 15 amino acids. V was cut by 2 bases and J by 3 bases, with 13 bases left in between. Here the CDR3 reads CASSPGANRDTEAFF. The CDR3 DNA reads as TGTGCCAGCTCACCAGGGGCAAATAGAGACACTGAAGCTTTCTTT.

The chain combines TRBV11-2 with TRBJ2-1; unclear D gene. The CDR3 has 17 amino acids. With 4 bases removed from V and 0 bases from J, the gap between germline ends came to 16 bases. Germline CDR1 and CDR2: SGHAT and FQNNGV. CDR3 coding DNA: TGTGCCAGCAGCTCCCCTGGGTGGCGCAGCTCCTACAATGAGCAGTTCTTC. This codes for CASSSPGWRSSYNEQFF.

The chain recombines TRBV6-1 with TRBJ1-5, with unresolved D. The germline V gene encodes CDR1 MNHNS and CDR2 SASEGT. V was trimmed by 6 bases and J by 9 bases, leaving 9 bases between them. CDR3 length equals 11 residues. As DNA, the CDR3 is TGTGCCAGCAGCTTCGGAGGGCCCCAGCATTTT. Its translation is CASSFGGPQHF.

This clonotype was seen only once. The rearrangement joins TRBV7-9 to TRBJ1-4; D gene unclear. The CDR3 has 16 amino acids. The germline CDR1 and CDR2 sequences are SEHNR and FQNEAQ (reference sequence). Between the trimmed V and J ends, which lost 5 bases and 0 bases, there was a span of 13 bases. The CDR3 reads CASSPALTATNEKLFF. CDR3 DNA: TGTGCCAGCAGCCCTGCTTTGACGGCAACTAATGAAAAACTGTTTTTT.

The V call is TRBV13, the J call TRBJ1-5; D uncertain. In germline, CDR1 is PRHDT, CDR2 FYEKMQ (reference sequence). Trimming pared 0 bases from V and 7 bases from J, leaving 10 bases between. The CDR3 has 14 residues. Here the CDR3 reads CASSLGLRVQPQHF. The CDR3 region has the DNA TGTGCCAGCAGCTTAGGCCTGAGGGTCCAGCCCCAGCATTTT. The full variable domain, its missing parts supplied by reference TRBV13 and TRBJ1-5, is AAGVIQSPRHLIKEKRETATLKCYPIPRHDTVYWYQQGPGQDPQFLISFYEKMQSDKGSIPDRFSAQQFSDYHSELNMSSLELGDSALYFCASSLGLRVQPQHFGDGTRLSIL.

V is TRBV6-2 or TRBV6-3 and J is TRBJ1-1; perhaps TRBD1 as D (6 bases). Trimming cost V 9 bases and J 1 base, with 15 bases left between them. This CDR3 has 14 residues. The V gene's germline CDR1 is MNHEY and CDR2 SVGEGT. This CDR3 reads CASHQTGQNTEAFF. Written as DNA, the CDR3 is TGTGCCAGTCACCAAACGGGACAGAACACTGAAGCTTTCTTT.

This clonotype was counted only a few times. V gene TRBV19 combines with J gene TRBJ2-1; 9 bases are a match to TRBD2. The CDR3 loop spans 15 amino acids. Germline values: CDR1 LNHDA, CDR2 SQIVND (reference sequence). V shed 1 base and J 6 bases; nucleotides not matched to a gene: 4. The CDR3 is CASSIAAGGGNEQFF. CDR3 in DNA: TGTGCCAGTAGTATAGCAGCGGGAGGAGGCAATGAGCAGTTCTTC.

The V gene is TRBV10-3, the J gene TRBJ2-3, with D perhaps matching TRBD1 (5 bases). This CDR3 is built from 16 residues. Germline loops: CDR1 ENHRY, CDR2 SYGVKD. Trimming cost V 0 bases and J 0 bases, with 10 bases left between them. DNA of the CDR3: TGTGCCATCAGTGAGTCCAGGGCGCAGAGCACAGATACGCAGTATTTT. It codes for CAISESRAQSTDTQYF.

The chain uses TRBV3-1 and TRBJ1-2; no clear D gene. The CDR3 loop spans 15 amino acids. Trimming stripped 0 bases from V and 4 bases from J, with 12 bases between. Germline V gene lookup returns CDR1 LGHDT and CDR2 YNNKEL (reference sequence). CDR3 nucleotide sequence: TGTGCCAGCAGCCAAGAAGCCGGGATCTCCTATGGCTACACCTTC. Protein sequence: CASSQEAGISYGYTF.

A few counts support this clonotype. This chain joins TRBV2 and TRBJ1-5; weak D call: TRBD1 (6 bases). The CDR3 has 15 residues. CDR1 is SNHLY, CDR2 FYNNEI, per germline. The V and J ends lost 0 bases and 3 bases respectively, with 9 bases between them. DNA of the CDR3: TGTGCCAGCAGTGAAGCCTTGGGGGCCAATCAGCCCCAGCATTTT. Residues: CASSEALGANQPQHF.